One and the same sample provided the 29 T cell receptor beta chains below, sequenced in a study of blood T cell repertoires in COVID-19. TCRdb's copy holds only in-frame clones and misses some; the assay was immunoSEQ multiplex PCR. This sample has around 97,000 clones, with 70% to 85% found just once. Sequences were obtained from peripheral blood. These receptor sequences come from a man aged 65 to 79 with acute or convalescent COVID-19.

CDR3: CASSRQGTSGYTF. The CDR3 DNA reads as TGTGCCAGCAGCCGCCAGGGGACGAGTGGCTACACCTTC. This chain uses TRBV7-2 with TRBJ1-2; weak D call: TRBD1 (6 bases). CDR3 length: 13 amino acids. From germline, CDR1 is SGHTA and CDR2 FQGNSA. V was trimmed by 5 bases and J by 7 bases, leaving 14 bases between them.

This chain uses TRBV19 with TRBJ1-2; 7 bases match TRBD1. V was clipped by 7 bases and J by 0 bases; unmatched bases: 11. Germline V gene data show CDR1 as LNHDA and CDR2 as SQIVND (reference sequence). The CDR3 runs to 16 residues. For the CDR3, the DNA is TGTGCCAGTACCCAAGAGGGGGCGAGGACTAACTATGGCTACACCTTC. Protein product: CASTQEGARTNYGYTF.

V gene TRBV29-1 combines with J gene TRBJ1-4, with 7 bases that match TRBD1. The CDR3 contains 13 residues. V dropped 4 bases and J dropped 10; count of bases not matched to a gene: 9. CDR1 is SQVTM and CDR2 is ANQGSEA in the germline V gene. The CDR3 protein is CSVVEGAVGKLFF. The CDR3, as DNA: TGCAGCGTTGTCGAGGGGGCCGTTGGAAAACTGTTTTTT.

The V and J genes are TRBV29-1 and TRBJ2-1; D perhaps matches TRBD2 (6 bases). The germline V gene encodes CDR1 SQVTM and CDR2 ANQGSEA. CDR3 length equals 12 residues. V shed 3 bases and J shed 9 bases, with 12 bases lying between them. The CDR3: CSVEGREVEQFF. The CDR3 DNA is TGCAGCGTTGAGGGCAGGGAGGTTGAGCAGTTCTTC.

This chain links TRBV6-5 with TRBJ2-5; TRBD2 matches 8 bases. Germline trimming cut 4 bases from V and 5 bases from J; bases unmatched to any gene: 12. Germline V gene sequence: CDR1 MNHEY, CDR2 SVGAGI. This CDR3 is built from 16 residues. The CDR3: CASSLTSGTPRETQYF. The CDR3 region has the DNA TGTGCCAGCAGTTTAACTAGCGGCACTCCCCGGGAGACCCAGTACTTC.

This clone is judged medium-sized. This chain connects TRBV30 to TRBJ2-7; 7 nucleotides match TRBD1. In germline, CDR1 is GTSNPN, CDR2 SVGIG (reference sequence). This CDR3 has 12 amino acids. Trimming removed 4 bases from V and 5 bases from J; junction bases left unmatched: 5. CDR3 protein: CAWINDRDEQYF. For the CDR3, the DNA is TGTGCCTGGATTAACGACAGGGACGAGCAGTACTTC.

The chain joins TRBV7-3 to TRBJ2-3; 12 nucleotides align to TRBD2. Germline assignment: CDR1 SGHTA and CDR2 FQGTGA. CDR3 length: 17 amino acids. The V segment lost 5 bases and the J segment 2 bases; nucleotides outside the gene matches: 8. CDR3 nucleotides: TGTGCCAGCAGCCGCGGACTAGCGGGGTCAACCACAGATACGCAGTATTTT. The encoded protein is CASSRGLAGSTTDTQYF. Filled out from reference TRBV7-3 and TRBJ2-3, the complete variable domain reads GAGVSQTPSNKVTEKGKYVELRCDPISGHTALYWYRQSLGQGPEFLIYFQGTGAADDSGLPNDRFFAVRPEGSVSTLKIQRTERGDSAVYLCASSRGLAGSTTDTQYFGPGTRLTVL.

The chain uses TRBV5-1 and TRBJ2-5, with TRBD1 matching 9 bases. V lost 0 bases, J lost 4 bases, and 4 bases stayed unmatched. The CDR3 is made up of 15 amino acids. The germline V gene encodes CDR1 SGHRS and CDR2 YFSETQ. The CDR3 region is CASSLDRQGVETQYF. Here the CDR3 DNA reads TGCGCCAGCAGCTTGGATAGACAGGGGGTAGAGACCCAGTACTTC.

The chain joins TRBV18 to TRBJ1-6, with D maybe TRBD1 (5 bases). V was pared by 3 bases and J by 8 bases, with 14 bases between. CDR3 length: 15 amino acids. Per the germline V gene, CDR1 is KGHSH and CDR2 is LQKENI. The DNA of the CDR3 is TGTGCCAGCTCACCGGCGGCAGGGAGGGATTCACCCCTCCACTTT. This encodes CASSPAAGRDSPLHF.

The genes are TRBV2 and TRBJ2-7; possible D gene TRBD2, 5 bases. The CDR3 has 13 amino acids. Germline CDR1 is SNHLY and CDR2 is FYNNEI. Trimming cost V 4 bases and J 6 bases, with 13 bases left between them. The CDR3 nucleotides read TGTGCCAGCAGTGTCGAACTAGTTGGCGAGCAGTACTTC. As protein: CASSVELVGEQYF. Looking up the rest from reference TRBV2 and TRBJ2-7 gives the full variable domain: EPEVTQTPSHQVTQMGQEVILRCVPISNHLYFYWYRQILGQKVEFLVSFYNNEISEKSEIFDDQFSVERPDGSNFTLKIRSTKLEDSAMYFCASSVELVGEQYFGPGTRLTVT.

V and J are TRBV29-1 and TRBJ1-4; TRBD1 agrees at 7 bases. The V and J ends lost 7 bases and 0 bases, in that order; junction bases with no gene match: 5. The CDR3 sequence is 14 residues long. Germline CDR1 is SQVTM and CDR2 is ANQGSEA. The CDR3 loop reads CSASTGTTNEKLFF. The DNA for the CDR3 is TGCAGCGCCTCGACAGGGACAACTAATGAAAAACTGTTTTTT.

The chain recombines TRBV28 with TRBJ2-1; the match to TRBD2 covers 8 bases. The CDR3 extends over 15 amino acids. V lost 5 bases, J lost 9 bases, and 12 bases stayed unmatched. Germline CDR1 is MDHEN and CDR2 is SYDVKM. CDR3 nucleotides: TGTGCCAGCAGTCCCGAGGCGGGAGGATTTCGTGAGCAGTTCTTC. This sequence encodes CASSPEAGGFREQFF.

The gene calls are TRBV6-5 and TRBJ1-2; 10 positions match TRBD1. The CDR3 spans 14 residues. The junction had 5 bases not matched to a gene; V was cut back by 6 bases and J by 4 bases. Germline CDR1 reads MNHEY; CDR2 reads SVGAGI. This CDR3 reads CASSRDRGVYGYTF. Written as DNA, the CDR3 is TGTGCCAGCAGCCGGGACAGGGGTGTCTATGGCTACACCTTC.

This chain connects TRBV5-4 to TRBJ1-3; no reliable D call. The CDR3 length is 13 residues. The V end was cut by 0 bases, the J end by 9 bases, with 10 bases between. Germline V gene data show CDR1 as SGHNT and CDR2 as YYREEE (reference sequence). The CDR3 sequence is CASSLAELPTIYF. The CDR3 DNA reads as TGTGCCAGCAGCTTGGCCGAGCTCCCCACCATATATTTT.

This clone was recorded a few times. The V call is TRBV28, the J call TRBJ2-3; 11 bases agree with TRBD2. The junction had 6 bases not matched to a gene; V was cut back by 2 bases and J by 2 bases. The CDR3 is 17 residues long. Germline V gives CDR1 MDHEN, CDR2 SYDVKM. CDR3 protein: CASSLDLAGGYTDTQYF. Written as DNA, the CDR3 is TGTGCCAGCAGTTTAGATTTAGCGGGGGGGTACACAGATACGCAGTATTTT. The full variable domain, with the rest looked up from reference TRBV28 and TRBJ2-3, is DVKVTQSSRYLVKRTGEKVFLECVQDMDHENMFWYRQDPGLGLRLIYFSYDVKMKEKGDIPEGYSVSREKKERFSLILESASTNQTSMYLCASSLDLAGGYTDTQYFGPGTRLTVL.

This clone has more than one count but fewer than ten. A junction end diverges from the germline sequence, so it may reflect a read error. The J gene is TRBJ1-1, the V gene TRBV6-5; D not resolved. The CDR3 runs to 15 residues. CDR1 and CDR2 from the germline V gene are MNHEY and SVGAGI. The CDR3, as DNA: TGTGCCAGCATGGGGAGTTTGGGCACCGCCACCAATAGCCTCTTT. Its translation is CASMGSLGTATNSLF.

The chain is built from TRBV29-1 and TRBJ2-2; TRBD1 matches 7 bases. V was clipped by 7 bases and J by 2 bases; unmatched bases: 7. The germline gives CDR1 SQVTM, CDR2 ANQGSEA. CDR3 length: 14 amino acids. CDR3 bases: TGCAGCGCGCACCGACAGGGTAACACCGGGGAGCTGTTTTTT. Amino acid sequence: CSAHRQGNTGELFF.

J is TRBJ2-5 and V is TRBV6-6; D call uncertain. Trimming cost V 6 bases and J 1 base, with 3 bases left between them. Germline V gene lookup returns CDR1 MNHNY and CDR2 SVGAGI (reference sequence). There are 11 residues in the CDR3. The CDR3 DNA reads as TGTGCCAGCAGACTCCAAGAGACCCAGTACTTC. This gives the protein CASRLQETQYF.

Turning to this clone: The junction shows a germline mismatch at one end, possibly a read error. The chain employs TRBV29-1 and TRBJ1-2; D remains unclear. The CDR3 is 14 residues long. CDR1 and CDR2 (germline): SQVTM, ANQGSEA. CDR3 loop: CSVGGLAANYGYTF. CDR3 bases: TGCAGCGTTGGAGGTTTGGCAGCTAATTATGGCTACACCTTC. The complete variable domain, with remaining parts taken from reference TRBV29-1 and TRBJ1-2, reads SAVISQKPSRDICQRGTSLTIQCQVDSQVTMMFWYRQQPGQSLTLIATANQGSEATYESGFVIDKFPISRPNLTFSTLTVSNMSPEDSSIYLCSVGGLAANYGYTFGSGTRLTVV.

The rearrangement joins TRBV10-3 to TRBJ2-1; 11 bases align to TRBD2. Germline trimming cut 6 bases from V and 7 bases from J; bases unmatched to any gene: 11. This CDR3 is built from 16 residues. CDR1 and CDR2 from the germline V gene are ENHRY and SYGVKD. The CDR3 bases are TGTGCCATCAGACCTTCTAGCGGGAGGAGACGGAATGAGCAGTTCTTC. It specifies CAIRPSSGRRRNEQFF.

This CDR3 reads CASNTRTGGIYGYTF. The DNA of the CDR3 is TGTGCCAGCAACACTAGGACAGGCGGAATCTATGGCTACACCTTC. This chain links TRBV19 with TRBJ1-2; 7 bases are a match to TRBD1. The CDR3 sequence is 15 residues long. J was trimmed by 4 bases and V by 9 bases; bases with no gene match: 14. Germline-derived CDR1 and CDR2 are LNHDA and SQIVND (reference sequence).

The chain employs TRBV6-1 and TRBJ1-2; D not certain. The CDR3 has 13 residues. Looked up from germline, CDR1 is MNHNS and CDR2 is SASEGT. The germline V and J ends were trimmed by 1 base and 4 bases, with 7 bases remaining between them. The CDR3 reads CASSEGGLYGYTF. In DNA, the CDR3 is TGTGCCAGCAGTGAAGGAGGGCTCTATGGCTACACCTTC.

The V call is TRBV30, the J call TRBJ1-6; no clear D. The CDR3 extends over 15 amino acids. V was cut by 7 bases and J by 8 bases, with 21 bases left in between. From germline, CDR1 is GTSNPN and CDR2 SVGIG (reference sequence). This CDR3 reads CASTRIALEDSPLHF. CDR3 sequence (DNA): TGTGCCTCCACTCGCATAGCTCTGGAGGATTCACCCCTCCACTTT.

The genes are TRBV19 and TRBJ1-1; 7 nucleotides align to TRBD1. Germline V gene sequence: CDR1 LNHDA, CDR2 SQIVND (reference sequence). The CDR3 extends over 18 amino acids. V was clipped by 1 base and J by 2 bases; unmatched bases: 13. The CDR3 here is CASSIGFPGTAYNTEAFF. As DNA, the CDR3 is TGTGCCAGTAGTATAGGCTTTCCCGGGACAGCCTATAACACTGAAGCTTTCTTT.

V is TRBV28 and J is TRBJ2-3, with 10 bases matching TRBD1. CDR3 length: 16 amino acids. With 8 bases clipped from V and 7 bases from J, the junction kept 15 bases outside the gene matches. Germline V gene data show CDR1 as MDHEN and CDR2 as SYDVKM. CDR3 in DNA: TGTGCCAGCTCCCCCACGAGGGGGACAGGGGTATATACGCAGTATTTT. This encodes CASSPTRGTGVYTQYF.

The chain employs TRBV6-2 or TRBV6-3 and TRBJ1-6; 7 bases match TRBD1. The J segment lost 8 bases and the V segment lost 5 bases, leaving 12 bases of the junction unmatched. Germline lookup yields CDR1 MNHEY and CDR2 SVGEGT. CDR3 size: 16 residues. The CDR3: CASSRQQPGQYSPLHF. As DNA, the CDR3 is TGTGCCAGCAGTCGCCAGCAACCGGGACAGTATTCACCCCTCCACTTT.

This chain's CDR3 is CAWSVKQGGTGELFF. The CDR3 nucleotides read TGTGCCTGGAGTGTAAAGCAGGGTGGCACCGGGGAGCTGTTTTTT. The gene calls are TRBV30 and TRBJ2-2; D possibly corresponds to TRBD1 (5 bases). Germline V lookup: CDR1 GTSNPN, CDR2 SVGIG (reference sequence). The CDR3 has 15 residues. V lost 0 bases and J 4 bases, leaving 12 bases between the germline ends.

This clone was recorded a few times. The V and J genes are TRBV11-2 and TRBJ2-7; no definite D call. V lost 1 base, J lost 5 bases, and 12 bases lay in between. This CDR3 spans 14 amino acids. The germline CDR1 and CDR2 sequences are SGHAT and FQNNGV. CDR3 sequence: CASSLVVLPDEQYF. CDR3 nucleotides: TGTGCCAGCAGCTTAGTTGTACTACCCGACGAGCAGTACTTC.

The V and J genes are TRBV11-2 and TRBJ1-2; no firm D call. Germline V gene lookup returns CDR1 SGHAT and CDR2 FQNNGV. The CDR3 is 14 amino acids. V was shortened by 3 bases and J by 2 bases, with 10 bases between the two germline ends. This CDR3 is CASSLSGLNYGYTF. Written as DNA, the CDR3 is TGTGCCAGCAGCTTGTCTGGACTGAACTATGGCTACACCTTC.